One T cell receptor beta chain is described in this entry. These data come from a study of TIL therapy for anti-PD-1-resistant metastatic lung cancer. Germline V gives CDR1 KGHSH, CDR2 LQKENI. V lost 1 base to trimming and J lost 5 bases; unmatched junction nucleotides: 9. The CDR3 runs to 16 residues. The libraries were made with immunoSEQ v3. The protocol was immunoSEQ multiplex PCR, while the TCRdb copy is restricted to in-frame clones and leaves out a portion. Of 25,000 to 30,000 clones listed, just under 75% were seen once; the top ten hold over 7%. The time point was: pre-treatment sample, taken before nivolumab and TIL therapy. The tumor samples were excised metastases, mostly pleural nodules or supraclavicular lymph nodes.

The material was tumor tissue, obtained at baseline. The sequence was obtained from a person aged 25-80 years with non-small cell lung cancer. The chain carries TRBV18 and TRBJ2-5, with 8 bases fitting TRBD2. The CDR3 nucleotides read TGTGCCAGCTCACCACATCCCGTCGCTAGCGGGGAGACCCAGTACTTC. Its protein is CASSPHPVASGETQYF.